This T cell receptor (beta chain) was captured by sequencing in a study of blood T cell repertoires in COVID-19. Clones were read by immunoSEQ multiplex PCR, and TCRdb kept only the in-frame ones, dropping some. The table shows 90,000 to 100,000 clones, with 84% occurring only once. The CDR3 is made up of 13 amino acids. Germline lookup yields CDR1 MNHEY and CDR2 SMNVEV (reference sequence). With 6 bases removed from V and 2 bases from J, the gap between germline ends came to 10 bases. Sequencing used peripheral blood. The genes are TRBV27 and TRBJ1-2, with D perhaps TRBD1 (5 bases). The sequence came from a man between 65 and 85 years old with active or convalescent COVID-19. For the CDR3, the DNA is TGTGCCAGCAGCTTGGGGCTAAACTATGGCTACACCTTC. It translates to CASSLGLNYGYTF.